A single sample is the source of the 31 T cell receptor beta chains below, sequenced in a study of neurological immune-mediated disorders. Time point here: longitudinal time-point 3. TCRdb re-called the 5' RACE reads through MiXCR, storing one row per CDR3 protein. The sample shows under 130,000 distinct CDR3 sequences, 11% of them seen only once. The sequencing input was PBMCs. These receptors were collected from a female donor with HTLV-1-associated myelopathy (HAM/TSP).

This clonotype was seen repeatedly, ten times or more. The chain employs TRBV5-5 and TRBJ2-2; D not resolved. Germline V gene lookup returns CDR1 SGHKS and CDR2 YYEKEE (reference sequence). The CDR3 sequence is 13 residues long. Between the trimmed V and J ends, which lost 1 base and 3 bases, there was a span of 4 bases. The CDR3 DNA follows: TGTGCCAGCAGCTTGATATACACCGGGGAGCTGTTTTTT. Protein sequence: CASSLIYTGELFF.

This clonotype was counted at least ten times. This chain uses TRBV10-3 with TRBJ2-1; 11 positions match TRBD2. CDR1 is ENHRY, CDR2 SYGVKD, per germline. The V gene end was trimmed by 9 bases and the J gene end by 4 bases; junction bases not matched to a gene: 5. This CDR3 comprises 14 residues. The CDR3 reads CAMGTSGGYNEQFF. CDR3 DNA: TGTGCCATGGGAACTAGCGGGGGTTACAATGAGCAGTTCTTC.

The chain couples TRBV5-6 to TRBJ2-7; a weak D match, TRBD1 (6 bases). Trimming removed 4 bases at V and 6 bases at J, with 17 bases between. Germline V gene sequence: CDR1 SGHDT, CDR2 YYEEEE. This CDR3 region has 14 residues. The CDR3 here is CASSPGQGRREQYF. The CDR3 coding sequence is TGTGCCAGCAGCCCGGGACAAGGACGGCGCGAGCAGTACTTC.

The table lists this clonotype with many counts. V is TRBV27 and J is TRBJ2-2; 8 bases align to TRBD1. The CDR3 consists of 16 residues. The V gene's germline CDR1 is MNHEY and CDR2 SMNVEV (reference sequence). V lost 5 bases and J lost 4; bases outside the gene matches: 9. The CDR3 DNA sequence: TGTGCCAGCAGTCCCCGGACAGGGAAGCGCACCGGGGAGCTGTTTTTT. It is translated as CASSPRTGKRTGELFF.

This clonotype has a single count. V is TRBV10-3 and J is TRBJ1-6; D is ambiguous. V shed 4 bases and J shed 7 bases, with 11 bases lying between them. The CDR3 has 14 residues. Germline lookup yields CDR1 ENHRY and CDR2 SYGVKD. CDR3 sequence reads: CAISVGVVNSPLHF. The DNA of the CDR3 is TGTGCCATCAGTGTCGGGGTCGTCAATTCACCCCTCCACTTT.

With regard to this clonotype: A much bigger clone sits one base away, suggesting this may be a read error. V gene TRBV20-1 combines with J gene TRBJ2-7; D not resolved. CDR3 length: 12 residues. Germline V gene sequence: CDR1 DFQATT, CDR2 SNEGSKA (reference sequence). V lost 0 bases and J lost 2, with 5 bases in between. In DNA form, the CDR3 reads TGCAGTGCTAGAGATGGGACCTACGAGCAGTACTTC. Residues: CSARDGTYEQYF.

This clonotype has ten or more counts. The V call is TRBV4-1, the J call TRBJ1-5, with D unresolved. This CDR3 is 15 amino acids long. Germline loops: CDR1 MGHRA, CDR2 YSYEKL. Trimming shortened V by 1 base and J by 8 bases, and 15 bases separated the two germline ends. Here the CDR3 DNA reads TGCGCCAGCAGCCAAGGGAAGGGAGGGATGGAGCCCCAGCATTTT. This encodes CASSQGKGGMEPQHF.

In regard to this clonotype: A read error may be the cause here, since a much bigger clone is one base away. The chain links TRBV20-1 to TRBJ2-7; perhaps TRBD2 as D (5 bases). Per the germline V gene, CDR1 is DFQATT and CDR2 is SNEGSKA (reference sequence). CDR3 length equals 14 residues. This chain's CDR3 is CGARDREASYEQYF. CDR3 coding DNA: TGCGGTGCTAGAGATCGGGAAGCGAGCTACGAGCAGTACTTC.

This clonotype was counted at least ten times. This chain connects TRBV15 to TRBJ1-4; TRBD1 matches at 10 bases. CDR3 length equals 15 residues. Losses at the gene ends were 5 bases for V and 8 bases for J; bases not matched to a gene: 8. CDR1 is LNHNV, CDR2 YYDKDF, per germline (reference sequence). CDR3 protein: CATSQDRTGGEKLFF. The CDR3 DNA reads as TGTGCCACCAGCCAGGACCGGACAGGGGGGGAAAAACTGTTTTTT.

This clonotype was detected ten times or more. The chain joins TRBV7-2 to TRBJ1-2; 9 positions match TRBD1. The CDR3 consists of 13 residues. Per germline, CDR1 SGHTA and CDR2 FQGNSA. Trimming took 4 bases from V and 5 from J; bases not matched to a gene: 2. DNA of the CDR3: TGTGCCAGCAGCTCGGGACAGGGATATGGCTACACCTTC. This gives the protein CASSSGQGYGYTF.

This clonotype showed up many times. The V call is TRBV20-1, the J call TRBJ2-7; TRBD1 agrees at 12 bases. Trimming at V came to 2 bases and at J to 6 bases, leaving 11 bases not matched to a gene. Germline assignment: CDR1 DFQATT and CDR2 SNEGSKA (reference sequence). This CDR3 comprises 16 residues. The CDR3 region has the DNA TGCAGTGCTAGAAGAGCGGGGACAGGGGGCGGGGGCGAGCAGTACTTC. Amino acids: CSARRAGTGGGGEQYF.

This clonotype was seen more than once but under ten times. The chain combines TRBV12-3 or TRBV12-4 with TRBJ2-1; no definite D call. Between the trimmed V and J ends, which lost 3 bases and 0 bases, there was a span of 9 bases. The CDR3 contains 15 residues. The DNA for the CDR3 is TGTGCCAGCAGTTTGTGGACGGCCTCCTACAATGAGCAGTTCTTC. Its translation: CASSLWTASYNEQFF.

This chain connects TRBV20-1 to TRBJ1-6, with 9 bases aligning to TRBD1. Germline trimming cut 3 bases from V and 7 bases from J; bases unmatched to any gene: 4. The CDR3 is made up of 14 amino acids. Germline values: CDR1 DFQATT, CDR2 SNEGSKA (reference sequence). This CDR3 is CSASEDRGNSPLHF. The CDR3 bases are TGCAGTGCTAGTGAGGACAGGGGAAATTCACCCCTCCACTTT.

V and J are TRBV6-1 and TRBJ2-5; D possibly uses TRBD1 or TRBD2 (5 bases each). V dropped 6 bases and J dropped 2 bases, with 13 bases sitting between them. CDR1 and CDR2 from the germline V gene are MNHNS and SASEGT. The CDR3 loop spans 14 amino acids. CDR3 nucleotides: TGTGCCAGCAGCTCGGGACCCAAGCAAGAGACCCAGTACTTC. It is translated as CASSSGPKQETQYF.

This clonotype was picked up many times. A read error may produce the germline difference seen at one junction end. J is TRBJ2-7 and V is TRBV2, with D possibly matching TRBD2 (6 bases). The CDR3 has 11 residues. Germline lookup yields CDR1 SNHLY and CDR2 FYNNEI. CDR3 in amino acids: CASLGSGTGNF. DNA of the CDR3: TGTGCCAGCCTTGGATCCGGGACTGGGAATTTC.

This clonotype was recorded many times. This chain links TRBV4-2 with TRBJ2-7; D remains ambiguous. The CDR3 loop spans 15 amino acids. V was clipped by 0 bases and J by 0 bases, with 9 bases between them. Germline CDR1 LGHNA, CDR2 YNFKEQ. The CDR3: CASSQDMTDSYEQYF. Here the CDR3 DNA reads TGTGCCAGCAGCCAAGATATGACGGACTCCTACGAGCAGTACTTC.

The chain carries TRBV18 and TRBJ2-2; 9 bases map to TRBD2. Germline assignment: CDR1 KGHSH and CDR2 LQKENI. The CDR3 sequence is 19 residues long. V lost 3 bases to trimming and J lost 1 base; unmatched junction nucleotides: 12. The DNA of the CDR3 is TGTGCCAGCTCACCTCGACCTTACTGGACTAGCGAGAACACCGGGGAGCTGTTTTTT. The encoded protein is CASSPRPYWTSENTGELFF. Filled out from reference TRBV18 and TRBJ2-2, the complete variable domain reads NAGVMQNPRHLVRRRGQEARLRCSPMKGHSHVYWYRQLPEEGLKFMVYLQKENIIDESGMPKERFSAEFPKEGPSILRIQQVVRGDSAAYFCASSPRPYWTSENTGELFFGEGSRLTVL.

At least ten counts were recorded for this clonotype. This chain joins TRBV20-1 and TRBJ1-1, with a possible D match to TRBD1 (6 bases). The CDR3 contains 13 residues. Trimming pared 6 bases from V and 0 bases from J, leaving 11 bases between. The germline CDR1 and CDR2 sequences are DFQATT and SNEGSKA (reference sequence). DNA of the CDR3: TGCAGTGCACCCGGACAGATGAACACTGAAGCTTTCTTT. Residues: CSAPGQMNTEAFF.

This clonotype was picked up many times. The chain joins TRBV20-1 to TRBJ1-5; 7 bases map to TRBD1. The V and J ends lost 0 bases and 4 bases, in that order; junction bases with no gene match: 3. The CDR3 consists of 14 residues. CDR1 is DFQATT and CDR2 is SNEGSKA in the germline V gene (reference sequence). The CDR3: CSARDFRGNQPQHF. The CDR3, as DNA: TGCAGTGCTAGAGATTTCAGGGGGAATCAGCCCCAGCATTTT.

This clonotype was seen repeatedly, ten times or more. The gene calls are TRBV28 and TRBJ1-2; D remains unclear. Germline V lookup: CDR1 MDHEN, CDR2 SYDVKM. Trimming shortened V by 4 bases and J by 2 bases, and 11 bases separated the two germline ends. This CDR3 comprises 14 residues. This CDR3 reads CASSYAGENYGYTF. For the CDR3, the DNA is TGTGCCAGCAGTTATGCAGGTGAAAACTATGGCTACACCTTC.

In its sample, this clonotype was seen many times. The genes are TRBV7-8 and TRBJ2-3; D is ambiguous. V was trimmed by 3 bases and J by 4 bases, leaving 11 bases between them. Germline CDR1 SGHVS, CDR2 FQNEAQ. The CDR3 spans 14 residues. CDR3 DNA sequence: TGTGCCAGCAGCTTCGACTTGTATTCAGATACGCAGTATTTT. Translating it yields CASSFDLYSDTQYF.

This clonotype was found many times. The chain couples TRBV12-3 or TRBV12-4 to TRBJ2-7; D call uncertain. V was shortened by 8 bases and J by 2 bases, with 7 bases between the two germline ends. This CDR3 contains 11 residues. CDR3 sequence: CASGSPYEQYF. The CDR3 coding sequence is TGTGCCAGCGGTTCCCCCTACGAGCAGTACTTC.

This clonotype has ten or more counts. The V and J genes are TRBV5-1 and TRBJ2-5; TRBD1 agrees at 8 bases. The ends lost 4 bases at V and 3 bases at J; junction bases unmatched: 5. Germline values: CDR1 SGHRS, CDR2 YFSETQ. CDR3 length equals 14 residues. In DNA, the CDR3 is TGCGCCAGCAGCCGGTTGACAGGGGAAGAGACCCAGTACTTC. Amino acids: CASSRLTGEETQYF.

This clonotype was seen at least ten times. The rearrangement uses TRBV29-1 and TRBJ2-2, with 9 bases lining up with TRBD2. Trimming at V came to 2 bases and at J to 1 base, leaving 2 bases not matched to a gene. CDR3 size: 15 residues. Germline loops: CDR1 SQVTM, CDR2 ANQGSEA. The CDR3 protein is CSVELAGVNTGELFF. CDR3 bases: TGCAGCGTTGAATTAGCGGGGGTGAACACCGGGGAGCTGTTTTTT.

This clonotype was counted ten times or more. The rearrangement links TRBV2 to TRBJ2-7, with a tentative D call TRBD2 (6 bases). Germline V lookup: CDR1 SNHLY, CDR2 FYNNEI. This CDR3 has 15 amino acids. V was shortened by 5 bases and J by 4 bases, with 18 bases between the two germline ends. CDR3 in DNA: TGTGCCAGCAGTACCGGAGGGAGCGGCTTTTACGAGCAGTACTTC. Protein product: CASSTGGSGFYEQYF.

Comment on this clonotype: A read error may produce the germline difference seen at one junction end. This chain connects TRBV7-2 to TRBJ2-3; D may correspond to TRBD1 or TRBD2 (5 bases each). The CDR3 is 16 residues long. CDR1 SGHTA and CDR2 FQGNSA come from the germline V gene. The CDR3 DNA sequence: TGTGCCTGCAGCTTAGGCTCCCGAGGGACGACAGATACGCAGTATTTT. This encodes CACSLGSRGTTDTQYF.

This clonotype showed up many times. The gene calls are TRBV4-2 and TRBJ2-5; D unclear. Germline V gene lookup returns CDR1 LGHNA and CDR2 YNFKEQ. The ends were cut back, 8 bases at V and 2 bases at J, with 15 bases in the middle. This CDR3 has 14 residues. The DNA of the CDR3 is TGTGCCAGCGGGTTTGGTTTTAAACAAGAGACCCAGTACTTC. Translation: CASGFGFKQETQYF.

This clonotype was counted between two and nine times. This chain uses TRBV19 with TRBJ2-3; possibly TRBD1 for D (6 bases). CDR1 LNHDA and CDR2 SQIVND come from the germline V gene (reference sequence). The V and J ends lost 2 bases and 3 bases respectively, with 12 bases between them. This CDR3 region has 15 residues. CDR3 loop: CASSIQQGRTDTQYF. The CDR3 DNA reads TGTGCCAGTAGTATACAACAGGGAAGGACAGATACGCAGTATTTT.

This clonotype was observed many times. J is TRBJ2-1 and V is TRBV5-4, with 7 bases lining up with TRBD1. There are 15 residues in the CDR3. Germline V gives CDR1 SGHNT, CDR2 YYREEE (reference sequence). Trimming removed 3 bases from V and 3 bases from J; junction bases left unmatched: 6. CDR3 amino acids: CASSSTRDSYNEQFF. As DNA, the CDR3 is TGTGCCAGCAGCTCGACCCGGGACAGCTACAATGAGCAGTTCTTC.

A few counts support this clonotype. This rearrangement joins TRBV7-2 to TRBJ2-2, with D perhaps matching TRBD1 or TRBD2 (6 bases each). V lost 5 bases, J lost 6 bases, and 10 bases lay in between. This CDR3 has 13 amino acids. Germline assignment: CDR1 SGHTA and CDR2 FQGNSA. Here the CDR3 DNA reads TGTGCCAGCAGCAGGAGGGGGGCCGGGGAGCTGTTTTTT. Amino acid sequence: CASSRRGAGELFF.

This clonotype was counted many times. V usage is TRBV27 and J usage is TRBJ2-5; D not resolved. The CDR3 length is 12 residues. Germline V gene lookup returns CDR1 MNHEY and CDR2 SMNVEV (reference sequence). V gave up 8 bases and J gave up 5 bases, with 12 bases separating them. As DNA, the CDR3 is TGTGCCAGCGGGCCCCGTAGGGAGACCCAGTACTTC. Its translation: CASGPRRETQYF.